What follows are 27 T cell receptor beta chains derived from one specimen sequenced in a study of radiotherapy plus CTLA-4 blockade in lung cancer. The assay was immunoSEQ multiplex PCR, and TCRdb's table has in-frame clones only and misses some. The sample has fewer than 65,000 clones; 77% are singletons. This material consisted of peripheral blood, taken from a patient treated with radiotherapy plus ipilimumab. Receptors were obtained from a human donor with non-small cell lung cancer whose response to radiotherapy plus ipilimumab could not be evaluated.

A note on this clone: Germline and junction disagree at one end, which may indicate a read error. This specimen includes other DNA sequences encoding the same CDR3. This sequence joins TRBV19 and TRBJ1-6; weak D call: TRBD1 (5 bases). Germline CDR1 reads LNHDA; CDR2 reads SQIVND (reference sequence). CDR3 length: 15 amino acids. The CDR3 reads CASSIDRAGNSPLHF. CDR3 nucleotide sequence: TGTGCCAGTAGTATAGACAGGGCCGGTAATTCCCCCCTCCACTTT.

The chain employs TRBV6-1 and TRBJ1-1; D is unresolved. Germline V gene lookup returns CDR1 MNHNS and CDR2 SASEGT. CDR3 length: 12 amino acids. Between the trimmed V and J ends, which lost 2 bases and 11 bases, there was a span of 12 bases. In nucleotides, the CDR3 is TGTGCCAGCAGTGAAATACCTCGCGGTGCTTTCTTT. Its protein is CASSEIPRGAFF.

The chain couples TRBV29-1 to TRBJ1-1; D possibly corresponds to TRBD1 (5 bases). Trimming took 8 bases from V and 0 from J, leaving 16 bases between them. Germline lookup yields CDR1 SQVTM and CDR2 ANQGSEA. This CDR3 comprises 14 residues. The CDR3 loop is CSYLPRTMNTEAFF. The CDR3 coding sequence is TGCAGCTATCTTCCGCGGACAATGAACACTGAAGCTTTCTTT.

This clone has just one count. The chain's CDR3 is CASSIGANTEAFF. The CDR3 coding sequence is TGTGCCAGTAGTATAGGCGCCAACACTGAAGCTTTCTTT. The gene calls are TRBV19 and TRBJ1-1; D unclear. This CDR3 spans 13 amino acids. Trimming left V 1 base short and J 2 bases short, with 5 bases between. Germline V gives CDR1 LNHDA, CDR2 SQIVND (reference sequence).

This clone showed up just a few times. The J gene is TRBJ1-2, the V gene TRBV19; perhaps TRBD1 as D (5 bases). Germline-derived CDR1 and CDR2 are LNHDA and SQIVND (reference sequence). The CDR3 is 16 amino acids. V lost 3 bases to trimming and J lost 1 base, with 15 bases between them. As DNA, the CDR3 is TGTGCCAGTAGTATTGGGCAGGGCTCGGTTAACTATGGCTACACCTTC. This encodes CASSIGQGSVNYGYTF.

This clone has just a few counts. J is TRBJ1-1 and V is TRBV27; TRBD1 agrees at 9 bases. From germline, CDR1 is MNHEY and CDR2 SMNVEV (reference sequence). CDR3 length: 13 amino acids. V was clipped by 6 bases and J by 6 bases; unmatched bases: 5. The CDR3 loop is CASRTGGRPEAFF. For the CDR3, the DNA is TGTGCCAGCAGGACAGGGGGTCGTCCTGAAGCTTTCTTT.

The chain uses TRBV4-2 and TRBJ1-1, with no clear D. CDR1 is LGHNA, CDR2 YNFKEQ, per germline. Between the trimmed V and J ends, which lost 4 bases and 1 base, there was a span of 13 bases. The CDR3 has 15 residues. This CDR3 is CASSPREGRNTEAFF. For the CDR3, the DNA is TGTGCCAGCAGCCCGCGGGAAGGGAGGAACACTGAAGCTTTCTTT.

This clone is medium-sized in the sample. The CDR3, as DNA: TGTGCCAGCAGTTCTTCCCAGGGGCCCGGGGAGCTGTTTTTT. Translating it yields CASSSSQGPGELFF. The chain couples TRBV6-6 to TRBJ2-2; weak D call: TRBD1 (6 bases). The V gene lost 4 bases and the J gene lost 6 bases, with 12 bases spanning the gap. The V gene's germline CDR1 is MNHNY and CDR2 SVGAGI (reference sequence). The CDR3 spans 14 residues.

The genes are TRBV7-2 and TRBJ2-6; D remains ambiguous. The CDR3 contains 15 residues. Germline loops: CDR1 SGHTA, CDR2 FQGNSA. The germline V and J ends were trimmed by 1 base and 2 bases, with 6 bases remaining between them. CDR3 nucleotide sequence: TGTGCCAGCAGCTTAGGAGGAGCTGGGGCCAACGTCCTGACTTTC. It codes for CASSLGGAGANVLTF.

The V and J genes are TRBV5-6 and TRBJ2-7; 9 bases fit TRBD1. The CDR3 totals 15 residues. The ends lost 4 bases at V and 2 bases at J; junction bases unmatched: 7. Germline V CDR1 and CDR2: SGHDT, YYEEEE. CDR3: CASSTPGQGPYEQYF. The CDR3 nucleotides are TGTGCCAGCAGCACACCGGGACAGGGCCCCTACGAGCAGTACTTC.

The chain carries TRBV7-9 and TRBJ2-1; 8 bases align to TRBD1. After removal of 5 bases from V and 6 bases from J, the junction contained 9 bases not matched to a gene. Germline CDR1 and CDR2: SEHNR and FQNEAQ (reference sequence). The CDR3 covers 15 residues. The CDR3 DNA follows: TGTGCCAGCAGCCGACTCAGGGGGCGCGTCAATGAGCAGTTCTTC. The encoded protein is CASSRLRGRVNEQFF.

This chain links TRBV27 with TRBJ2-1; 8 positions match TRBD2. In germline, CDR1 is MNHEY, CDR2 SMNVEV (reference sequence). This CDR3 region has 16 residues. V trimming: 9 bases; J trimming: 1 base; junction bases outside the gene matches: 11. The CDR3 DNA is TGTGCCAGTAGTCCCGGGACTAGTGGGTCCTACAATGAGCAGTTCTTC. Protein: CASSPGTSGSYNEQFF.

The gene calls are TRBV27 and TRBJ2-1; tentatively, D is TRBD2 (6 bases). The CDR3 contains 13 residues. CDR1 MNHEY and CDR2 SMNVEV come from the germline V gene (reference sequence). The CDR3 DNA reads as TGTGCTATACGAGGAGGGACCTACAATGAGCAGTTCTTC. Translating it yields CAIRGGTYNEQFF.

V and J are TRBV19 and TRBJ1-5; 8 bases match TRBD1. Germline CDR1 LNHDA, CDR2 SQIVND (reference sequence). The CDR3 sequence is 15 residues long. The V gene end was trimmed by 4 bases and the J gene end by 5 bases; junction bases not matched to a gene: 7. The chain's CDR3 is CASSTGTGGDQPQHF. The CDR3, as DNA: TGTGCCAGTAGTACCGGGACAGGAGGGGATCAGCCCCAGCATTTT. Filled out from reference TRBV19 and TRBJ1-5, the complete variable domain reads DGGITQSPKYLFRKEGQNVTLSCEQNLNHDAMYWYRQDPGQGLRLIYYSQIVNDFQKGDIAEGYSVSREKKESFPLTVTSAQKNPTAFYLCASSTGTGGDQPQHFGDGTRLSIL.

The chain has TRBV11-2 and TRBJ1-2, with 8 bases lining up with TRBD1. V shed 1 base, J shed 5 bases, and the junction held 3 bases outside the gene matches. CDR3 length: 14 residues. In germline, CDR1 is SGHAT, CDR2 FQNNGV. CDR3 sequence (DNA): TGTGCCAGCAGCTTAGGACAGGGGATTTATGGCTACACCTTC. This codes for CASSLGQGIYGYTF. Using reference TRBV11-2 and TRBJ1-2 for the parts outside the CDR3, the full variable domain is EAGVAQSPRYKIIEKRQSVAFWCNPISGHATLYWYQQILGQGPKLLIQFQNNGVVDDSQLPKDRFSAERLKGVDSTLKIQPAKLEDSAVYLCASSLGQGIYGYTFGSGTRLTVV.

This sequence joins TRBV9 and TRBJ2-1; TRBD2 aligns across 10 bases. Trimming removed 0 bases from V and 8 bases from J; junction bases left unmatched: 5. Germline V gene sequence: CDR1 SGDLS, CDR2 YYNGEE. CDR3 size: 15 residues. The DNA for the CDR3 is TGTGCCAGCAGCGTAGAAGCGGGAGGGTCCTATGAGCAGTTCTTC. This gives the protein CASSVEAGGSYEQFF.

This clone qualifies as medium-sized (0.01 to 0.1%). The chain joins TRBV7-9 to TRBJ2-5; possible D gene TRBD2, 6 bases. Germline V gives CDR1 SEHNR, CDR2 FQNEAQ (reference sequence). The V and J ends lost 5 bases and 1 base respectively, with 14 bases between them. The CDR3 runs to 15 residues. The CDR3 region is CASSLTGTPQETQYF. CDR3 in DNA: TGTGCCAGCAGCCTCACCGGGACTCCCCAAGAGACCCAGTACTTC. Looking up the rest from reference TRBV7-9 and TRBJ2-5 gives the full variable domain: DTGVSQNPRHKITKRGQNVTFRCDPISEHNRLYWYRQTLGQGPEFLTYFQNEAQLEKSRLLSDRFSAERPKGSFSTLEIQRTEQGDSAMYLCASSLTGTPQETQYFGPGTRLLVL.

This clone has only a few counts. In DNA form, the CDR3 reads TGTGCCAGCAGCTTGGAGCGAAGCAATCAGCCCCAGCATTTT. Its protein product is CASSLERSNQPQHF. The chain couples TRBV5-6 to TRBJ1-5, with D unclear. V lost 0 bases and J lost 1, with 5 bases in between. This CDR3 spans 14 amino acids. Germline loops: CDR1 SGHDT, CDR2 YYEEEE.

A remark on this clone: At one end the junction does not follow the germline gene, possibly because of a read error. The rearrangement uses TRBV7-2 and TRBJ1-5; no definite D call. The CDR3 is made up of 13 amino acids. Germline CDR1 and CDR2: SGHTA and FQGNSA. CDR3 amino acids: CAGSLLREQPQHF. The CDR3 nucleotides read TGTGCCGGCAGCTTATTGAGGGAGCAGCCCCAGCATTTT.

This clone was observed a few times. The V call is TRBV28, the J call TRBJ1-1; no clear D. This CDR3 is 12 amino acids long. V lost 4 bases to trimming and J lost 2 bases, with 5 bases between them. Germline V CDR1 and CDR2: MDHEN, SYDVKM. CDR3 in amino acids: CASSYFNTEAFF. The DNA of the CDR3 is TGTGCCAGCAGTTACTTCAACACTGAAGCTTTCTTT. Drawing the rest from reference TRBV28 and TRBJ1-1, the complete variable domain is DVKVTQSSRYLVKRTGEKVFLECVQDMDHENMFWYRQDPGLGLRLIYFSYDVKMKEKGDIPEGYSVSREKKERFSLILESASTNQTSMYLCASSYFNTEAFFGQGTRLTVV.

The chain recombines TRBV6-5 with TRBJ1-4; 7 bases match TRBD1. Germline values: CDR1 MNHEY, CDR2 SVGAGI. V lost 7 bases, J lost 6 bases, and 11 bases stayed unmatched. CDR3 size: 15 residues. This CDR3 is CASKRETGFYEKLFF. CDR3 coding DNA: TGTGCCAGCAAGAGGGAGACAGGGTTTTATGAAAAACTGTTTTTT.

The J gene is TRBJ2-7, the V gene TRBV18; 10 bases map to TRBD1. CDR1 and CDR2 (germline): KGHSH, LQKENI. The CDR3 consists of 14 residues. V trimming: 5 bases; J trimming: 3 bases; junction bases outside the gene matches: 4. DNA of the CDR3: TGTGCCAGCTCAGGAAGGACAGGGGGCTACGAGCAGTACTTC. Amino acid sequence: CASSGRTGGYEQYF.

The gene calls are TRBV9 and TRBJ2-7, with 9 bases lining up with TRBD1. Per the germline V gene, CDR1 is SGDLS and CDR2 is YYNGEE. The CDR3 loop spans 15 amino acids. J was trimmed by 1 base and V by 3 bases; bases with no gene match: 5. The CDR3 DNA is TGTGCCAGCAGCGGGGGACAGGGAACATCCTACGAGCAGTACTTC. Translating it yields CASSGGQGTSYEQYF.

The rearrangement joins TRBV7-8 to TRBJ2-7; 8 bases fit TRBD1. J lost 3 bases, V lost 4 bases, and 2 bases had no gene match. CDR1 is SGHVS, CDR2 FQNEAQ, per germline. This CDR3 spans 13 amino acids. CDR3 DNA: TGTGCCAGCAGCTCGGACAGGGTCTACGAGCAGTACTTC. Protein sequence: CASSSDRVYEQYF.

This clone occurred a few times. This chain connects TRBV5-1 to TRBJ2-5; D is possibly TRBD2 (6 bases). V lost 0 bases and J 5 bases, leaving 14 bases between the germline ends. The CDR3 totals 15 residues. The germline V gene encodes CDR1 SGHRS and CDR2 YFSETQ. In nucleotides, the CDR3 is TGCGCCAGCAGCTTGGTGTCGGGGGACCGTGAGACCCAGTACTTC. Protein product: CASSLVSGDRETQYF.

The chain uses TRBV6-5 and TRBJ1-5; 7 bases are shared with TRBD1. The CDR3 has 14 residues. CDR1 and CDR2 (germline): MNHEY, SVGAGI. V was clipped by 5 bases and J by 5 bases; unmatched bases: 6. CDR3 DNA sequence: TGTGCCAGCAGTCGGACAGGCGATTATCAGCCCCAGCATTTT. It translates to CASSRTGDYQPQHF.

This clone was recorded only once. This chain connects TRBV27 to TRBJ1-1; D might be TRBD1 (5 bases). The CDR3 spans 14 residues. From germline, CDR1 is MNHEY and CDR2 SMNVEV (reference sequence). Trimming took 2 bases from V and 10 from J, leaving 17 bases between them. DNA of the CDR3: TGTGCCAGCAGTTTAGGGTCAGGGTTTGGGATAGCTTTCTTT. This sequence encodes CASSLGSGFGIAFF.